This note documents a single T cell receptor beta chain sequence. Regarding time point: peripheral blood 6 weeks after treatment start. Some clones are missing from TCRdb's copy, which holds only in-frame ones; the method was immunoSEQ multiplex PCR. The repertoire consists of 45,000 to 60,000 clones, with around 90% occurring once and the leading ten covering around 2.5%. The source of the sample is a study of PD-L1 blockade in urothelial cancer. Trimming took 5 bases from V and 0 from J, leaving 15 bases between them. Germline CDR1 SGHRS, CDR2 YFSETQ. CDR3 length: 15 residues. The receptor comes from a man in his 60s with urothelial cancer. The genes are TRBV5-1 and TRBJ2-7; D remains unclear. Sequenced material: PBMCs, taken around atezolizumab (anti-PD-L1) treatment. For the CDR3, the DNA is TGCGCCAGCAGATCTGAGGTTAGGAGCTCCTACGAGCAGTACTTC. Translating it yields CASRSEVRSSYEQYF.